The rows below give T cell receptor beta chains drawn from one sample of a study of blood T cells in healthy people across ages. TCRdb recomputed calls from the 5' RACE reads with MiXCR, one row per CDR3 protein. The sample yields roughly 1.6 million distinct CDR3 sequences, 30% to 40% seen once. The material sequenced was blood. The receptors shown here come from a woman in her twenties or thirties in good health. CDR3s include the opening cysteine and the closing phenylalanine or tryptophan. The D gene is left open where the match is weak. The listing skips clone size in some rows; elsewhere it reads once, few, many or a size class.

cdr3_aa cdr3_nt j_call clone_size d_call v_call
CASSLPGDEQFF TGTGCCAGCAGCCTCCCTGGGGATGAGCAGTTCTTC TRBJ2-1 many . TRBV5-1
CASTPWGSGSLSDTQYF TGTGCCAGCACCCCCTGGGGTAGCGGCTCGCTCTCAGATACGCAGTATTTT TRBJ2-3 . . TRBV28
CASYYYNEQFF TGTGCCAGCTACTATTACAATGAGCAGTTCTTC TRBJ2-1 . . TRBV2
CSAGGSVLAGANEQFF TGCAGTGCTGGAGGATCGGTACTAGCGGGGGCCAATGAGCAGTTCTTC TRBJ2-1 . TRBD2 TRBV20-1
CASSPRGGTSYNEQFF TGTGCCAGCAGCCCCCGAGGGGGGACTTCCTACAATGAGCAGTTCTTC TRBJ2-1 few . TRBV7-3
CASSDGQGAGANVLTF TGCGCCAGCAGCGATGGACAGGGAGCTGGGGCCAACGTCCTGACTTTC TRBJ2-6 . TRBD1 TRBV5-1
CAGSLQGDYGYTF TGTGCCGGCAGCCTGCAGGGAGACTATGGCTACACCTTC TRBJ1-2 . . TRBV7-9
CASSLPVGGGFYGYTF TGTGCCAGCAGTTTACCCGTAGGGGGCGGCTTCTATGGCTACACCTTC TRBJ1-2 many TRBD1 TRBV28
CAISALAGGFNEQFF TGTGCCATCAGTGCCCTAGCGGGAGGGTTTAATGAGCAGTTCTTC TRBJ2-1 . TRBD2 TRBV10-3
CVSSGWDRGYEQYF TGTGTCAGCAGCGGTTGGGACAGGGGCTACGAGCAGTACTTC TRBJ2-7 . TRBD1 TRBV12-3/TRBV12-4
CASISIPGLAGGPNTQYF TGTGCCAGCATTTCAATCCCGGGACTAGCGGGGGGGCCGAATACGCAGTATTTT TRBJ2-3 . TRBD2 TRBV2
CASSLGGLTASREKLFF TGCGCCAGCAGCTTGGGGGGCCTGACGGCCTCCCGTGAAAAACTGTTTTTT TRBJ1-4 . . TRBV5-1
CASSEFWSFTDTQYF TGTGCCAGCAGTGAATTCTGGTCGTTCACAGATACGCAGTATTTT TRBJ2-3 once . TRBV2
CASPASGGAYNEQFF TGTGCCAGCCCGGCGAGCGGGGGGGCCTACAATGAGCAGTTCTTC TRBJ2-1 . TRBD2 TRBV7-4
CSGARGSYEQYF TGCAGCGGCGCGAGGGGATCCTACGAGCAGTACTTC TRBJ2-7 . . TRBV20-1
CASSKRRGAQQETQYF TGTGCCAGCAGCAAGAGACGGGGGGCCCAACAAGAGACCCAGTACTTC TRBJ2-5 few . TRBV21-1
CSARGWGLKDNEQFF TGCAGTGCCAGAGGGTGGGGGCTTAAGGACAATGAGCAGTTCTTC TRBJ2-1 . . TRBV20-1
CSATSGGAFRDTQYF TGCAGTGCGACTAGCGGGGGCGCCTTCCGAGATACGCAGTATTTT TRBJ2-3 once TRBD2 TRBV20-1
CSVVSEVGAFF TGCAGCGTTGTTAGTGAGGTCGGAGCTTTCTTT TRBJ1-1 . . TRBV29-1
CASSPIRVGGASYNEQFF TGTGCCAGCAGCCCTATCCGGGTAGGGGGCGCCTCCTACAATGAGCAGTTCTTC TRBJ2-1 . TRBD1 TRBV4-2
CASSTIAGLAGGPETQYF TGTGCCAGCAGCACTATCGCAGGGCTAGCGGGAGGGCCGGAGACCCAGTACTTC TRBJ2-5 . TRBD2 TRBV28
CASSQDGGEGRRTGNQPQHF TGCGCCAGCAGCCAAGATGGGGGCGAGGGGAGACGAACAGGCAATCAGCCCCAGCATTTT TRBJ1-5 . . TRBV4-1
CATKQGGYEQYF TGTGCCACCAAACAGGGAGGCTACGAGCAGTACTTC TRBJ2-7 few . TRBV24-1
CASSEAREGRSYTF TGTGCCAGCAGTGAAGCGAGGGAGGGGCGAAGCTACACCTTC TRBJ1-2 . . TRBV6-1
CASSFGTGRTYEQYF TGTGCCAGCAGCTTCGGGACAGGTCGAACCTACGAGCAGTACTTC TRBJ2-7 . TRBD1 TRBV11-2
CASSLGSGYWAEAFF TGTGCCAGCAGCTTAGGCTCGGGATATTGGGCTGAAGCTTTCTTT TRBJ1-1 . . TRBV7-9
CASSYGGTYSPLHF TGTGCCAGCAGTTACGGGGGGACCTATTCACCCCTCCACTTT TRBJ1-6 few . TRBV6-5
CASSRTETTYEQYF TGTGCCAGCAGCCGGACAGAGACTACCTACGAGCAGTACTTC TRBJ2-7 . . TRBV7-8
CASSPWDGGRETQYF TGTGCCAGCAGCCCCTGGGACGGAGGTCGAGAGACCCAGTACTTC TRBJ2-5 few . TRBV9
CASSRLLGDRPNGNTIYF TGCGCCAGCAGCCGCCTACTTGGGGACAGGCCGAATGGAAACACCATATATTTT TRBJ1-3 . TRBD1 TRBV4-1
CASARLVSTDTQYF TGTGCCAGCGCCAGACTAGTGAGCACAGATACGCAGTATTTT TRBJ2-3 . . TRBV6-2/TRBV6-3
CASSSTGDQETQYF TGCGCCAGCAGCTCGACAGGGGACCAAGAGACCCAGTACTTC TRBJ2-5 many TRBD1 TRBV5-1
CASSPGGRTGGADTQYF TGTGCCAGCTCACCAGGGGGTCGAACCGGGGGGGCAGATACGCAGTATTTT TRBJ2-3 . TRBD2 TRBV18
CASSEFFSGTAFF TGTGCCAGCAGTGAATTCTTCAGCGGCACAGCTTTCTTT TRBJ1-1 . . TRBV25-1